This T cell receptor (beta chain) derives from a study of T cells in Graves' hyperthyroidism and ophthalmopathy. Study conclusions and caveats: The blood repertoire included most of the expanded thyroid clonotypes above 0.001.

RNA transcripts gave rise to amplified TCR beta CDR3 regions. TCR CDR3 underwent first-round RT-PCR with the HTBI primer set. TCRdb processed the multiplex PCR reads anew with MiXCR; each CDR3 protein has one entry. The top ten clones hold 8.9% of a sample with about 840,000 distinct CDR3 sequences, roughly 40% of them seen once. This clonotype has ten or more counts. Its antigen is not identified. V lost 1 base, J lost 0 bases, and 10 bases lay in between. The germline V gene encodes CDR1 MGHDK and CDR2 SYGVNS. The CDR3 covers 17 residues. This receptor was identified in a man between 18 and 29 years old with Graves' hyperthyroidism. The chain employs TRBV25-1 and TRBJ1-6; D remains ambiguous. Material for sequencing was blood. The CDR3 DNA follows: TGTGCCAGCAGTGAATTCGGGCGGAGCTCCTATAATTCACCCCTCCACTTT. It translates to CASSEFGRSSYNSPLHF.